This entry concerns a single T cell receptor beta chain. Its antigen is currently unknown. CDR3 length: 12 amino acids. From germline, CDR1 is MDHEN and CDR2 SYDVKM. The V gene lost 10 bases and the J gene lost 6 bases, with 16 bases spanning the gap. Sequencing was performed with immunoSEQ multiplex PCR; in TCRdb, only in-frame clones are kept and a portion is missing. This repertoire shows roughly 120,000 clones, over 75% found once; its top ten account for 18%. The sample is drawn from a study of T cell responses to AZD1222 COVID-19 vaccine. The study, taken as a whole, reports: The sample set comprised mostly white British donors with more females, and clonal diversity was possibly underestimated.

V and J are TRBV28 and TRBJ2-7, with D perhaps assigned TRBD1 or TRBD2 (7 bases each). This specimen was peripheral blood, taken on day 0 of MenACWY control vaccination. The TCR was taken from an adult in good health. CDR3: CAIRGGIGEQYF. CDR3 nucleotides: TGTGCCATCAGGGGGGGTATTGGCGAGCAGTACTTC.